One sample yielded the 8 T cell receptor beta chains listed below, sequenced in a study of T-cell memory formation after mild COVID-19. TCRdb re-derived calls from the 5' RACE reads in MiXCR, one entry per CDR3 protein. Among roughly 200,000 distinct CDR3 sequences listed, about 18% were seen once. The sample was PBMCs or a T cell subset sorted from them (not recorded which). These receptors all stem from an adult woman who had mild COVID-19 (a few samples of this study predate the infection). Cell type and time point are not known.

This clonotype has a handful of counts. The rearrangement joins TRBV10-3 to TRBJ2-5, with 7 bases that match TRBD2. Germline-derived CDR1 and CDR2 are ENHRY and SYGVKD. J lost 5 bases, V lost 5 bases, and 8 bases had no gene match. CDR3 length equals 14 residues. The CDR3 DNA follows: TGTGCCATCAGTCCGGGGGAGGGCCGTGAGACCCAGTACTTC. Translation gives CAISPGEGRETQYF.

The V call is TRBV30, the J call TRBJ2-5, with 8 bases that match TRBD1. The germline gives CDR1 GTSNPN, CDR2 SVGIG (reference sequence). The V segment lost 0 bases and the J segment 3 bases; nucleotides outside the gene matches: 15. CDR3 length equals 18 residues. The CDR3 sequence is CAWSVWGHPTGAKETQYF. CDR3 DNA: TGTGCCTGGAGTGTATGGGGCCATCCGACAGGGGCTAAAGAGACCCAGTACTTC. Based on the CDR3 plus reference TRBV30 and TRBJ2-5, the full variable domain is SQTIHQWPATLVQPVGSPLSLECTVEGTSNPNLYWYRQAAGRGLQLLFYSVGIGQISSEVPQNLSASRPQDRQFILSSKKLLLSDSGFYLCAWSVWGHPTGAKETQYFGPGTRLLVL.

The V and J genes are TRBV29-1 and TRBJ2-2, with D possibly TRBD1 on 6 matching bases. Trimming removed 3 bases from V and 2 bases from J, with 16 bases in between. This CDR3 has 16 amino acids. Germline loops: CDR1 SQVTM, CDR2 ANQGSEA. CDR3 protein: CSVDGQHTPNTGELFF. The DNA of the CDR3 is TGCAGCGTTGATGGACAGCATACACCAAACACCGGGGAGCTGTTTTTT.

In this sample, this clonotype turned up many times. The chain is built from TRBV30 and TRBJ2-6; D call uncertain. Per the germline V gene, CDR1 is GTSNPN and CDR2 is SVGIG (reference sequence). The CDR3 runs to 14 residues. Deletions cut 2 bases from V and 0 bases from J, with 5 bases between. The CDR3 is CAWSFGSGANVLTF. CDR3 bases: TGTGCCTGGAGTTTTGGCTCTGGGGCCAACGTCCTGACTTTC. The variable domain in full, with the rest retrieved from reference TRBV30 and TRBJ2-6, is SQTIHQWPATLVQPVGSPLSLECTVEGTSNPNLYWYRQAAGRGLQLLFYSVGIGQISSEVPQNLSASRPQDRQFILSSKKLLLSDSGFYLCAWSFGSGANVLTFGAGSRLTVL.

The rearrangement joins TRBV12-3 or TRBV12-4 to TRBJ2-2; D is perhaps TRBD1 (6 bases). V lost 5 bases, J lost 1 base, and 14 bases lay in between. There are 16 residues in the CDR3. In DNA, the CDR3 is TGTGCCAGCAGTGTCGTGGGACATCTGAACACCGGGGAGCTGTTTTTT. Translating it yields CASSVVGHLNTGELFF.

This clonotype was observed a few times. The V gene is TRBV5-1, the J gene TRBJ1-2; TRBD1 aligns across 7 bases. The CDR3 sequence is 14 residues long. The germline V gene has CDR1 SGHRS and CDR2 YFSETQ. The trim removed 4 bases at V and 1 base at J, leaving 4 bases unmatched. The CDR3 loop reads CASSTGQVNYGYTF. The DNA for the CDR3 is TGCGCCAGCAGCACCGGACAGGTTAACTATGGCTACACCTTC.

The gene calls are TRBV3-1 and TRBJ1-1; 8 bases match TRBD1. V lost 4 bases, J lost 1 base, and 5 bases stayed unmatched. CDR1 and CDR2 from the germline V gene are LGHDT and YNNKEL (reference sequence). The length of the CDR3 is 15 residues. The CDR3 region has the DNA TGTGCCAGCAGCCCCCCCGGGACAGGGAACACTGAAGCTTTCTTT. Translated: CASSPPGTGNTEAFF.

V gene TRBV14 combines with J gene TRBJ2-3, with 9 bases fitting TRBD1. Losses at the gene ends were 6 bases for V and 4 bases for J; bases not matched to a gene: 5. This CDR3 has 14 residues. CDR1 and CDR2 from the germline V gene are SGHDN and FVKESK. Here the CDR3 reads CASRRTGAPDTQYF. The CDR3, as DNA: TGTGCCAGCAGACGGACAGGGGCCCCAGATACGCAGTATTTT. Based on the CDR3 plus reference TRBV14 and TRBJ2-3, the full variable domain is EAGVTQFPSHSVIEKGQTVTLRCDPISGHDNLYWYRRVMGKEIKFLLHFVKESKQDESGMPNNRFLAERTGGTYSTLKVQPAELEDSGVYFCASRRTGAPDTQYFGPGTRLTVL.